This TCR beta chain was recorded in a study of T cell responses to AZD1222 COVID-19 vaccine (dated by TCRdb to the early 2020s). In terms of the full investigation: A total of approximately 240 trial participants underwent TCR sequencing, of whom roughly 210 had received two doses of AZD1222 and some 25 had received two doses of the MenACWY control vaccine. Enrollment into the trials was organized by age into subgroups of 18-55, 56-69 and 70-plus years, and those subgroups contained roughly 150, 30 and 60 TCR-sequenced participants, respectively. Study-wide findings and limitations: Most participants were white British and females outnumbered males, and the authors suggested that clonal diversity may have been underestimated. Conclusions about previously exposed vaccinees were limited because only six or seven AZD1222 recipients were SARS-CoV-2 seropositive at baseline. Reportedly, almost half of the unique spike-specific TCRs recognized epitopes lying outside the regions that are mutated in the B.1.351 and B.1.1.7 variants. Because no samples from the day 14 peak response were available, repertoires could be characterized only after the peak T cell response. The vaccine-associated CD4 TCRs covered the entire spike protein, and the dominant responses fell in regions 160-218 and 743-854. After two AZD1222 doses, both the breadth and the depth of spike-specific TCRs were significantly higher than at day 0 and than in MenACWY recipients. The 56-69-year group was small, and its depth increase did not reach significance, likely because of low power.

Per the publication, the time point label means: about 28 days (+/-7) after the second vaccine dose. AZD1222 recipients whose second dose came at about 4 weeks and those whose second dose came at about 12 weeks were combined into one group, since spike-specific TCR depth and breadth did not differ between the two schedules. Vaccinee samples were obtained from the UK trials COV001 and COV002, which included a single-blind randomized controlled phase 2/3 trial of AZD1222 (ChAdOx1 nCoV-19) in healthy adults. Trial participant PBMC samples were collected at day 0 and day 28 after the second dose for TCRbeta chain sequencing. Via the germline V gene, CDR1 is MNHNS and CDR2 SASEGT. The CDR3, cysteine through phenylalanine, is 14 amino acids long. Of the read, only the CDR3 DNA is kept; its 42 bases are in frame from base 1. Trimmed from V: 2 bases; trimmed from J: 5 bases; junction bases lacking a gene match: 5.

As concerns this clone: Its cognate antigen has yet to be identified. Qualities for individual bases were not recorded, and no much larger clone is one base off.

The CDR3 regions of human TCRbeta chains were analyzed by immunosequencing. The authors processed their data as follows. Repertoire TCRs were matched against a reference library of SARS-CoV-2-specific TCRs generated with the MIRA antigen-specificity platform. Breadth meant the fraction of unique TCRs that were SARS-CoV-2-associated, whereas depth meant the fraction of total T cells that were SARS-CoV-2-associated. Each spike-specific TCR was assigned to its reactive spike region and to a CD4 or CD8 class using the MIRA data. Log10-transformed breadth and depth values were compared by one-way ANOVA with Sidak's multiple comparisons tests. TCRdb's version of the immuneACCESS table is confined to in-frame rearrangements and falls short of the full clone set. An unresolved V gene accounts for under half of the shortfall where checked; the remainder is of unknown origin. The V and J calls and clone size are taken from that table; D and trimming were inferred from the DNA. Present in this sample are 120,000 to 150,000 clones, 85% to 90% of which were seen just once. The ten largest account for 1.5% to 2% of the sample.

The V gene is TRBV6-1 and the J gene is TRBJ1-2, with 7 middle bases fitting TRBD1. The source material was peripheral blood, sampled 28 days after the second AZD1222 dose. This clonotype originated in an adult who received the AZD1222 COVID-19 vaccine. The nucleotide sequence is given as TGTGCCAGCAGTGAACAGGGGGAGCCATATGGCTACACCTTC. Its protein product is CASSEQGEPYGYTF.